One sample yielded the 26 T cell receptor beta chains listed below, sequenced in a study of a mutant IDH1 vaccine in newly diagnosed glioma. As to time point: baseline, week 1 (first vaccination visit). The treatment is: pre-vaccination baseline after standard-of-care therapy. Data came from immunoSEQ multiplex PCR; TCRdb stores just in-frame clones and leaves some out. The sample includes tens of thousands of clones, 90% to 95% of them seen just once. This material consisted of PBMCs, taken from a glioma patient treated with radiotherapy, temozolomide or both. Every receptor here comes from a man aged 35 to 55 with glioma.

The chain recombines TRBV11-2 with TRBJ1-2; possibly TRBD1 for D (5 bases). Germline loops: CDR1 SGHAT, CDR2 FQNNGV. This CDR3 contains 15 residues. V was trimmed by 1 base and J by 4 bases, leaving 13 bases between them. The DNA for the CDR3 is TGTGCCAGCAGCTTAGTCCGGGACGGGCCCTATGGCTACACCTTC. It translates to CASSLVRDGPYGYTF.

This clone was detected only once. The CDR3 region has the DNA TGTGCCAGCAGCGTAGTGCAGGGCCATGGCTACACCTTC. The encoded protein is CASSVVQGHGYTF. The chain is built from TRBV9 and TRBJ1-2, with D perhaps TRBD1 (5 bases). CDR1 is SGDLS and CDR2 is YYNGEE in the germline V gene. The CDR3 spans 13 residues. V gave up 0 bases and J gave up 6 bases, with 9 bases separating them.

The chain is built from TRBV11-2 and TRBJ2-3; 11 bases are a match to TRBD1. CDR1 is SGHAT and CDR2 is FQNNGV in the germline V gene. The CDR3 extends over 14 amino acids. The V segment lost 5 bases and the J segment 7 bases; nucleotides outside the gene matches: 5. The CDR3 is CASSQGQGGYTQYF. Written as DNA, the CDR3 is TGTGCCAGCAGCCAGGGACAGGGGGGATATACGCAGTATTTT.

This clone was counted a single time. V and J are TRBV5-1 and TRBJ2-2; no clear D. V was clipped by 0 bases and J by 1 base, with 4 bases between them. The CDR3 is made up of 14 amino acids. The germline gives CDR1 SGHRS, CDR2 YFSETQ. The DNA of the CDR3 is TGCGCCAGCAGCTTGGATTTGAACACCGGGGAGCTGTTTTTT. Translating gives CASSLDLNTGELFF.

The CDR3: CASTTFGAGVPGELFF. In DNA, the CDR3 is TGTGCCAGTACCACCTTTGGAGCGGGAGTACCCGGGGAGCTGTTTTTT. The chain combines TRBV19 with TRBJ2-2; 8 bases agree with TRBD2. Germline CDR1 and CDR2: LNHDA and SQIVND (reference sequence). The CDR3 is 16 amino acids. The trim removed 7 bases at V and 6 bases at J, leaving 13 bases unmatched.

V is TRBV2 and J is TRBJ2-2, with 10 bases fitting TRBD2. Germline V gene sequence: CDR1 SNHLY, CDR2 FYNNEI. V was pared by 6 bases and J by 1 base, with 20 bases of the junction left unmatched. This CDR3 is 21 amino acids long. For the CDR3, the DNA is TGTGCCAGCAGACACAGGGCGCGACTAGCGGGTACGGATTGGAACACCGGGGAGCTGTTTTTT. Encoded protein: CASRHRARLAGTDWNTGELFF.

This clone appeared a single time. The chain recombines TRBV5-1 with TRBJ2-5, with 8 nucleotides matching TRBD2. Germline trimming cut 0 bases from V and 4 bases from J; bases unmatched to any gene: 17. The CDR3 totals 19 residues. Germline CDR1 SGHRS, CDR2 YFSETQ. The chain's CDR3 is CASSLGQLAGPGRRETQYF. The CDR3 region has the DNA TGCGCCAGCAGCTTGGGACAGCTAGCGGGCCCGGGGAGGCGAGAGACCCAGTACTTC. Supplemented by reference TRBV5-1 and TRBJ2-5, the full variable domain reads KAGVTQTPRYLIKTRGQQVTLSCSPISGHRSVSWYQQTPGQGLQFLFEYFSETQRNKGNFPGRFSGRQFSNSRSEMNVSTLELGDSALYLCASSLGQLAGPGRRETQYFGPGTRLLVL.

The rearrangement links TRBV19 to TRBJ2-5; D is unclear. CDR3 length: 14 residues. Germline V gene data show CDR1 as LNHDA and CDR2 as SQIVND (reference sequence). V was pared by 5 bases and J by 5 bases, with 15 bases between. The CDR3 DNA reads TGTGCCAGTAGTGCACCACTTTTTCGGGAGACCCAGTACTTC. Protein sequence: CASSAPLFRETQYF.

The chain combines TRBV27 with TRBJ1-2, with D maybe TRBD1 (5 bases). The CDR3 has 14 amino acids. V lost 5 bases and J 8 bases, leaving 18 bases between the germline ends. Germline-derived CDR1 and CDR2 are MNHEY and SMNVEV (reference sequence). The CDR3 is CASSHRAGPDGYTF. The CDR3 nucleotides read TGTGCCAGCAGTCATCGGGCAGGGCCAGACGGCTACACCTTC.

The genes are TRBV18 and TRBJ1-1; no firm D call. This CDR3 has 16 amino acids. V shed 3 bases and J shed 0 bases, with 14 bases lying between them. Per the germline V gene, CDR1 is KGHSH and CDR2 is LQKENI. The CDR3 protein is CASSPSIYQLNTEAFF. DNA of the CDR3: TGTGCCAGCTCACCCTCTATATATCAGTTGAACACTGAAGCTTTCTTT.

This chain uses TRBV13 with TRBJ2-5, with a possible D match to TRBD2 (6 bases). The ends were cut back, 3 bases at V and 1 base at J, with 15 bases in the middle. The CDR3 is 16 residues long. Looked up from germline, CDR1 is PRHDT and CDR2 is FYEKMQ (reference sequence). CDR3 sequence: CASSFSGGPLQETQYF. CDR3 nucleotide sequence: TGTGCCAGCAGCTTTAGCGGAGGCCCCCTCCAAGAGACCCAGTACTTC.

The V and J genes are TRBV5-1 and TRBJ2-5, with TRBD2 matching 7 bases. V was clipped by 0 bases and J by 5 bases; unmatched bases: 7. Germline CDR1 SGHRS, CDR2 YFSETQ. This CDR3 spans 15 amino acids. The CDR3 bases are TGCGCCAGCAGCTTGGCGGGGGGATCGGGTGAGACCCAGTACTTC. It is translated as CASSLAGGSGETQYF. Looking up the rest from reference TRBV5-1 and TRBJ2-5 gives the full variable domain: KAGVTQTPRYLIKTRGQQVTLSCSPISGHRSVSWYQQTPGQGLQFLFEYFSETQRNKGNFPGRFSGRQFSNSRSEMNVSTLELGDSALYLCASSLAGGSGETQYFGPGTRLLVL.

The chain employs TRBV30 and TRBJ1-2; TRBD1 might be the D (6 bases). Per the germline V gene, CDR1 is GTSNPN and CDR2 is SVGIG (reference sequence). The CDR3 runs to 13 residues. The ends were cut back, 3 bases at V and 2 bases at J, with 10 bases in the middle. The CDR3 loop is CAWRRGPNYGYTF. Written as DNA, the CDR3 is TGTGCCTGGAGGCGGGGGCCGAACTATGGCTACACCTTC.

The chain carries TRBV7-2 and TRBJ2-7; TRBD1 matches 8 bases. The CDR3 totals 15 residues. Trimming cost V 3 bases and J 4 bases; bases outside gene matches: 8. Germline V gene lookup returns CDR1 SGHTA and CDR2 FQGNSA. In DNA form, the CDR3 reads TGTGCCAGCAGCTTTAGGAGTCAGGGGGCTTACGAGCAGTACTTC. Its protein product is CASSFRSQGAYEQYF.

For this clone: A read error may account for a junction end that differs from germline. DNA for the CDR3: TGTGCCAGTCATAGGGGGAACGCTGAAGCTTTCTTT. Translating gives CASHRGNAEAFF. The chain joins TRBV19 to TRBJ1-1; D might be TRBD1 (6 bases). This CDR3 is 12 amino acids long. Germline V gene lookup returns CDR1 LNHDA and CDR2 SQIVND (reference sequence).

The genes are TRBV27 and TRBJ2-2; TRBD2 matches at 9 bases. Germline assignment: CDR1 MNHEY and CDR2 SMNVEV (reference sequence). The CDR3 totals 16 residues. V gave up 0 bases and J gave up 4 bases; unmatched junction bases: 3. CDR3: CASSLSLAGLTGELFF. CDR3 in DNA: TGTGCCAGCAGTTTATCGCTAGCGGGACTCACCGGGGAGCTGTTTTTT.

The chain has TRBV11-2 and TRBJ2-7, with D perhaps TRBD1 or TRBD2 (5 bases each). The V and J ends lost 5 bases and 2 bases respectively, with 13 bases between them. This CDR3 comprises 14 residues. Germline V CDR1 and CDR2: SGHAT, FQNNGV. The DNA of the CDR3 is TGTGCCAGCAGCATCGGGACGGGAACCTACGAGCAGTACTTC. Translating it yields CASSIGTGTYEQYF.

The chain carries TRBV21-1 and TRBJ1-1; TRBD1 is the table's D call, not checked against the DNA. TRBV21-1 is marked as a pseudogene. CDR3 length equals 13 residues. The chain's CDR3 is CARSTGMNTEAFF. In DNA form, the CDR3 reads TGTGCCAGGTCGACAGGGATGAACACTGAAGCTTTCTTT.

The J gene is TRBJ1-4, the V gene TRBV5-1; D might be TRBD1 (5 bases). This CDR3 contains 16 residues. V lost 0 bases to trimming and J lost 4 bases, with 13 bases between them. CDR1 is SGHRS and CDR2 is YFSETQ in the germline V gene. DNA of the CDR3: TGCGCCAGCAGCTTGGGGACATTCCGGGGTAATGAAAAACTGTTTTTT. It yields the protein CASSLGTFRGNEKLFF.

The chain is built from TRBV5-1 and TRBJ2-5; weak D call: TRBD2 (5 bases). Germline V gives CDR1 SGHRS, CDR2 YFSETQ. The V end lost 1 base, the J end lost 2 bases, and 12 bases lay between the germline ends. The CDR3 contains 15 residues. CDR3 sequence reads: CASSLLGVGQETQYF. DNA for the CDR3: TGCGCCAGCAGCTTGCTGGGAGTTGGGCAAGAGACCCAGTACTTC.

The V and J genes are TRBV5-1 and TRBJ2-5; TRBD2 agrees at 12 bases. Germline V gene sequence: CDR1 SGHRS, CDR2 YFSETQ. This CDR3 is 17 amino acids long. V was pared by 0 bases and J by 0 bases, with 3 bases of the junction left unmatched. CDR3 nucleotides: TGCGCCAGCAGCTTGGGCCTAGCGGGGGGGCACCAAGAGACCCAGTACTTC. It specifies CASSLGLAGGHQETQYF.

The gene calls are TRBV4-1 and TRBJ2-7; possible D gene TRBD1, 5 bases. The V end lost 0 bases, the J end lost 2 bases, and 14 bases lay between the germline ends. Germline V gene data show CDR1 as MGHRA and CDR2 as YSYEKL. This CDR3 region has 16 residues. CDR3 sequence (DNA): TGCGCCAGCAGCCAAGATATTCGGCAGGGAACCTACGAGCAGTACTTC. It translates to CASSQDIRQGTYEQYF.

The chain is built from TRBV4-1 and TRBJ1-6, with a possible D match to TRBD1 (6 bases). CDR3 size: 14 residues. Germline V gene lookup returns CDR1 MGHRA and CDR2 YSYEKL. The V end lost 0 bases, the J end lost 10 bases, and 10 bases lay between the germline ends. The chain's CDR3 is CASSQEGGGSPLHF. The CDR3 nucleotides read TGCGCCAGCAGCCAAGAAGGGGGAGGATCACCCCTCCACTTT.

The V gene is TRBV21-1, the J gene TRBJ1-1; the table's TRBD1 call for D was not verified on the DNA. TRBV21-1 is a listed pseudogene. This CDR3 has 16 amino acids. DNA of the CDR3: TGTGCCAGCAGCAAATGTAGGACAGGGGAGGGCTCTGAAGCTTTCTTT. Its translation: CASSKCRTGEGSEAFF.

This chain uses TRBV19 with TRBJ2-5; 12 nucleotides align to TRBD1. This CDR3 region has 16 residues. CDR1 is LNHDA and CDR2 is SQIVND in the germline V gene (reference sequence). Trimming at V came to 6 bases and at J to 5 bases, leaving 10 bases not matched to a gene. CDR3 loop: CASSNQGQGASETQYF. For the CDR3, the DNA is TGTGCCAGTAGCAACCAGGGACAGGGGGCTTCGGAGACCCAGTACTTC.

The chain recombines TRBV4-1 with TRBJ2-1; 7 bases are shared with TRBD2. This CDR3 has 14 amino acids. Germline values: CDR1 MGHRA, CDR2 YSYEKL. V gave up 2 bases and J gave up 8 bases; unmatched junction bases: 6. The CDR3 is CASSQLTSLDEQFF. The CDR3 nucleotides are TGCGCCAGCAGCCAACTGACTAGCTTGGATGAGCAGTTCTTC.